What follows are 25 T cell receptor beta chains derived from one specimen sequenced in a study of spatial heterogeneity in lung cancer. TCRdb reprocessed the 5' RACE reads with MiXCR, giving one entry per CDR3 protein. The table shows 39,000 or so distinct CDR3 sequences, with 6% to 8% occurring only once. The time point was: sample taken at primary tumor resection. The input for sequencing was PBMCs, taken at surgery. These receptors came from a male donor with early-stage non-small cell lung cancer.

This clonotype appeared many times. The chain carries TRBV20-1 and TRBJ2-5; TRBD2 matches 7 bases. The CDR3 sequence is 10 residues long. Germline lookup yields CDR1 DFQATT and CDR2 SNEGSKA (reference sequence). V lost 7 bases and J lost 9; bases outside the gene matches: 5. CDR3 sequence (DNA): TGCAGTGTCCAGAGCGGGGCCCAGTACTTC. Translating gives CSVQSGAQYF.

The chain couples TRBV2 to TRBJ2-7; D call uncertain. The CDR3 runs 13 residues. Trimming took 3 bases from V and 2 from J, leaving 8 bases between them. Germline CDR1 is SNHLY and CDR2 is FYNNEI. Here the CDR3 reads CASSDTGAYEQYF. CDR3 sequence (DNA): TGTGCCAGCAGTGATACCGGTGCCTACGAGCAGTACTTC.

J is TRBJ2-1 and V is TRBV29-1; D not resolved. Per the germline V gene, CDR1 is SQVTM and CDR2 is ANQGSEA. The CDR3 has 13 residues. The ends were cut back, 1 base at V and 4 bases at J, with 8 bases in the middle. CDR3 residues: CSVEVGLYNEQFF. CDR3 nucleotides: TGCAGCGTTGAAGTAGGGCTGTACAATGAGCAGTTCTTC.

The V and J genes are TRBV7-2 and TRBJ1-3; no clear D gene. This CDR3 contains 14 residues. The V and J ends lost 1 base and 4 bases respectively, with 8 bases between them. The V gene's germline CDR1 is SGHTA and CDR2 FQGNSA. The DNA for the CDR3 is TGTGCCAGCAGCTTAGAGAGGTCAGGAAACACCATATATTTT. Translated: CASSLERSGNTIYF.

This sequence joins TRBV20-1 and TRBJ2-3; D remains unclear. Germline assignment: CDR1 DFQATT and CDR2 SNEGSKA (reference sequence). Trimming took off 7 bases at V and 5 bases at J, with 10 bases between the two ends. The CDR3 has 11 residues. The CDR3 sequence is CSGVSRDTQYF. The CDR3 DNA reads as TGCAGTGGAGTTTCCAGAGATACGCAGTATTTT.

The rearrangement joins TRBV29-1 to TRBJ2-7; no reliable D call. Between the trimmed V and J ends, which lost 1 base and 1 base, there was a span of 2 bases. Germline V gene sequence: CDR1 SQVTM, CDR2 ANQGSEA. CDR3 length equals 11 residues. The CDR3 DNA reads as TGCAGCGTTGAAGCTTCCTACGAGCAGTACTTC. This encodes CSVEASYEQYF.

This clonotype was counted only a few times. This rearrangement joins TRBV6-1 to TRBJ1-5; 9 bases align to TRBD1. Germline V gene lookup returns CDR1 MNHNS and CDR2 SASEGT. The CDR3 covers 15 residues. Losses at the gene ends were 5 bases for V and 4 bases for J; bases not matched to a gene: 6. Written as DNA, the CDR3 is TGTGCCAGCAGTCGTCCCGGGACAGGGAATCAGCCCCAGCATTTT. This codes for CASSRPGTGNQPQHF.

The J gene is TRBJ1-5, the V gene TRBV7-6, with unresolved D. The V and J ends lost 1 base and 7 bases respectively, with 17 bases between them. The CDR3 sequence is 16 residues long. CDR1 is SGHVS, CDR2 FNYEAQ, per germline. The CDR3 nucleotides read TGTGCCAGCAGCTTAGAGGGCGGAACCTTCTTCCAGCCCCAGCATTTT. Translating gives CASSLEGGTFFQPQHF.

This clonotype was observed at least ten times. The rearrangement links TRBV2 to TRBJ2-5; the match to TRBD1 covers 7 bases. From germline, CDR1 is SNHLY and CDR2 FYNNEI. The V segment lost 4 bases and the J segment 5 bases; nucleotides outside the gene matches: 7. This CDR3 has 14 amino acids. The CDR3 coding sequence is TGTGCCAGCAGTGGGTTGACAGGGATGGAGACCCAGTACTTC. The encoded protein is CASSGLTGMETQYF.

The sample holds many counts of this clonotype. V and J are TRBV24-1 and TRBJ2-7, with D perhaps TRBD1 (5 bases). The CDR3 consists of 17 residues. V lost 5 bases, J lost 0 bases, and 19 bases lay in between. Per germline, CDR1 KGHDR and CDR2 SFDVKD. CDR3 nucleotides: TGTGCCACCAGTGTCTCACTGGGGCACCCATTCTCCTACGAGCAGTACTTC. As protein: CATSVSLGHPFSYEQYF.

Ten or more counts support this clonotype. CDR3 in DNA: TGTGCCAGCAGCTCGCCTAGCGTCGGGGAGACCCAGTACTTC. Amino acids: CASSSPSVGETQYF. This rearrangement joins TRBV7-6 to TRBJ2-5; tentative D call: TRBD2 (6 bases). Trimming stripped 4 bases from V and 5 bases from J, with 14 bases between. Germline V CDR1 and CDR2: SGHVS, FNYEAQ. CDR3 size: 14 residues.

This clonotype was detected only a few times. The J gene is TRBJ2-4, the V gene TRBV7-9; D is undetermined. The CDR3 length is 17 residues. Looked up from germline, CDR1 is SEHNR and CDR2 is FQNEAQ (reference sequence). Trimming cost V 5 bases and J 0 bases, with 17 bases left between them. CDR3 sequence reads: CASSLNSPFSAKNIQYF. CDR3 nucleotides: TGTGCCAGCAGCCTGAATTCCCCCTTTTCAGCCAAAAACATTCAGTACTTC.

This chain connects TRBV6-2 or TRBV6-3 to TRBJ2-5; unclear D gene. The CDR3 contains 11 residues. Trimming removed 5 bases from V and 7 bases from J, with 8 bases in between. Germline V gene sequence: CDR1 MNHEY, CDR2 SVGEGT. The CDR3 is CASSPSWTQYF. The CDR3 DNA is TGTGCCAGCAGTCCCTCATGGACCCAGTACTTC.

The CDR3 nucleotides are TGTGCTAGTGGTTTGGGCAAGCGGGAGCCTTATTACAATGAGCAGTTCTTC. It yields the protein CASGLGKREPYYNEQFF. The rearrangement links TRBV12-5 to TRBJ2-1; 8 bases match TRBD2. Germline lookup yields CDR1 LGHNT and CDR2 FRNRAP. Losses at the gene ends were 1 base for V and 4 bases for J; bases not matched to a gene: 9. The CDR3 consists of 17 residues.

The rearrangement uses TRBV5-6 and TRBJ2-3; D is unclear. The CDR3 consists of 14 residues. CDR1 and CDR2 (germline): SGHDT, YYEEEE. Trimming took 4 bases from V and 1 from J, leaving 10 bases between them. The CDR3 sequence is CASSPTWGTDTQYF. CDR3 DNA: TGTGCCAGCAGCCCGACCTGGGGCACAGATACGCAGTATTTT.

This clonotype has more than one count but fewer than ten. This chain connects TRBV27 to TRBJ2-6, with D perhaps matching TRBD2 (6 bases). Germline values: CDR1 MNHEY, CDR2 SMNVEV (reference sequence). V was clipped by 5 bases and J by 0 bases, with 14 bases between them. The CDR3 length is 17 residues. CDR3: CASSPRDSSSGANVLTF. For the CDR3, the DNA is TGTGCCAGCAGTCCCCGGGACTCCAGCTCTGGGGCCAACGTCCTGACTTTC.

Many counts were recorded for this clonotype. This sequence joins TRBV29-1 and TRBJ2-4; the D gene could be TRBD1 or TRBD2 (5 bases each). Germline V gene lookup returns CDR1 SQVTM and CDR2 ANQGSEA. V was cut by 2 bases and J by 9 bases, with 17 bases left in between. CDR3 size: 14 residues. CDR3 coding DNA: TGCAGCGTTGAATGGGGGTCAGGGCGCCCCATTCAGTACTTC. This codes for CSVEWGSGRPIQYF.

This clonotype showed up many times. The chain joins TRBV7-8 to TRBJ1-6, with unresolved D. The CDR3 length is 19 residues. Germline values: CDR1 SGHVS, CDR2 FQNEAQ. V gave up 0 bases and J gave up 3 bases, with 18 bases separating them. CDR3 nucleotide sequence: TGTGCCAGCAGCTTAGCCCCACCAGTCGGGGTTGTCTATAATTCACCCCTCCACTTT. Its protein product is CASSLAPPVGVVYNSPLHF. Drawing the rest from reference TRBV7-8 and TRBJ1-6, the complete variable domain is GAGVSQSPRYKVAKRGQDVALRCDPISGHVSLFWYQQALGQGPEFLTYFQNEAQLDKSGLPSDRFFAERPEGSVSTLKIQRTQQEDSAVYLCASSLAPPVGVVYNSPLHFGNGTRLTVT.

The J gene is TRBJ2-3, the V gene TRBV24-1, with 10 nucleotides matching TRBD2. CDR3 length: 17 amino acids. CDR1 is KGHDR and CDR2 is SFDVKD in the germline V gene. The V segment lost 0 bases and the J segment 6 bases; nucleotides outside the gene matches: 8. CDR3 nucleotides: TGTGCCACCAGTGATTTGGGCACTAGCGGGATCGGGGATACGCAGTATTTT. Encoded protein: CATSDLGTSGIGDTQYF.

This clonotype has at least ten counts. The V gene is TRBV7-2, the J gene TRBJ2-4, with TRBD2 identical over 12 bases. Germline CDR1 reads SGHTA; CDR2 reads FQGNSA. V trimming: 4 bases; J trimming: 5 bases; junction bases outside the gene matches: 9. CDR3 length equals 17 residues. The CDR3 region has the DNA TGTGCCAGCAGCTGGGGAAGGACTAGCGGGAAGCAAAACATTCAGTACTTC. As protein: CASSWGRTSGKQNIQYF.

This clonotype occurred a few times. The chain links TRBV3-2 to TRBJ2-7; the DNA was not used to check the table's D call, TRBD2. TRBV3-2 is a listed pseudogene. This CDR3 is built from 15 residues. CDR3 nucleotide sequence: TGTGCCAGCAGCCAATGGGAGGGGGGGCTCTACGAGCAGTACGTC. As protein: CASSQWEGGLYEQYV.

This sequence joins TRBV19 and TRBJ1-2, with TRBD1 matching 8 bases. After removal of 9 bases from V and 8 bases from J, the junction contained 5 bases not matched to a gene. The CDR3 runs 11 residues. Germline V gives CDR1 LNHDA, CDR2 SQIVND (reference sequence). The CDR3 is CASRQGSGYTF. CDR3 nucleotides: TGTGCCAGCAGACAGGGGAGCGGCTACACCTTC.

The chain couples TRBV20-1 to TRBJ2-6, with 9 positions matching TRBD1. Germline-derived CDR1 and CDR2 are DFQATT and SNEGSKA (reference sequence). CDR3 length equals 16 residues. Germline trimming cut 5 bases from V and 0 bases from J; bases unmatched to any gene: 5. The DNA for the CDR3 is TGCAGTGCTGACGGGACAGGGAGCTCTGGGGCCAACGTCCTGACTTTC. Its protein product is CSADGTGSSGANVLTF.

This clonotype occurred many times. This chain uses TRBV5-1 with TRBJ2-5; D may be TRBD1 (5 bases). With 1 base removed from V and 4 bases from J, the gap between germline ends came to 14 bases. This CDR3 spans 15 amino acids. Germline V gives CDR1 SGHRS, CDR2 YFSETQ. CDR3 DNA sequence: TGCGCCAGCAGCTTGACAGGCGGTTTACGAGAGACCCAGTACTTC. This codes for CASSLTGGLRETQYF.

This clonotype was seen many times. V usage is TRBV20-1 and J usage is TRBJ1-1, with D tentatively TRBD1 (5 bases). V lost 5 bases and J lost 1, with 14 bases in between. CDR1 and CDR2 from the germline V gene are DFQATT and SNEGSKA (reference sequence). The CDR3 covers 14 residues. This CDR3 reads CSAPFGTGNTEAFF. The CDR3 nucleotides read TGCAGTGCTCCGTTCGGAACAGGGAACACTGAAGCTTTCTTT.